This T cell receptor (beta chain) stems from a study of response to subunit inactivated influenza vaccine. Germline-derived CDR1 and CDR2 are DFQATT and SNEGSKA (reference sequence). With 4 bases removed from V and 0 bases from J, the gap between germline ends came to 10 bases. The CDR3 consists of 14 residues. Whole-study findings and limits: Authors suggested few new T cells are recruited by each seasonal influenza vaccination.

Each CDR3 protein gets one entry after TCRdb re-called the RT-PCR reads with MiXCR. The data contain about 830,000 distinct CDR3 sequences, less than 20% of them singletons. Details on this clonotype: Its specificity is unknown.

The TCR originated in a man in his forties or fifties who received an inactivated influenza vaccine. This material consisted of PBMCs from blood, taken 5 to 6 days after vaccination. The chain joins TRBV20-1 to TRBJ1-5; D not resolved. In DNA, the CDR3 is TGCAGTGCTACTAAGATTGATAGCAATCAGCCCCAGCATTTT. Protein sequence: CSATKIDSNQPQHF.